The sequence of this T cell receptor beta chain was determined in a study of tumor and adjacent non-tumor tissue in lung cancer. Overall study: Aged roughly 31 to 85 years, patients included nine to eleven men and about 5 women with stage I to III disease. Study outcomes and limitations: In normal lung, the top 100 clones were significantly more dominant than in tumor. Compared with tumor, normal lung showed significantly lower TCR diversity. Tumor TCR diversity, when higher, was linked to shorter survival.

The sample holds one count of this clonotype. Its antigen remains unidentified. A modified ARM-PCR protocol with three rounds of nested PCR amplified TCRbeta. TCRdb independently ran MiXCR on the multiplex PCR reads; one entry per CDR3 protein. This table holds nearly 50,000 distinct CDR3 sequences, around 60% found once. This CDR3 comprises 13 residues. Germline CDR1 SEHNR, CDR2 FQNEAQ (reference sequence). RNA was extracted from bulk tissue without any cell sorting. The normal lung tissue was taken more than 3 cm from the tumor edge. V is TRBV7-9 and J is TRBJ2-1; D gene uncertain. Sequenced sample: distant non-tumor lung tissue. This clonotype was obtained from a woman in her 70s with non-small cell lung cancer. CDR3 coding DNA: TGTAACAGCAGTCAGTCTGTCTACAATGAGCAGTTCTTC. It yields the protein CNSSQSVYNEQFF. Looking up the rest from reference TRBV7-9 and TRBJ2-1 gives the full variable domain: DTGVSQNPRHKITKRGQNVTFRCDPISEHNRLYWYRQTLGQGPEFLTYFQNEAQLEKSRLLSDRFSAERPKGSFSTLEIQRTEQGDSAMYLCNSSQSVYNEQFFGPGTRLTVL.